Below, 7 T cell receptor beta chains from the same sample are listed, as sequenced in a study of a mutant IDH1 vaccine in newly diagnosed glioma. For these receptors, no antigen is known. Time point specified: week 23, last vaccination. The content of each vaccine dose was 300 ug of mutant IDH1 20-mer peptide, and topical imiquimod accompanied it. The protocol was immunoSEQ multiplex PCR, while the TCRdb copy is restricted to in-frame clones and leaves out a portion. Of 20,000 to 25,000 clones listed, around 80% are singletons. The source was PBMCs, collected from a glioma patient whose treatment included an IDH1 peptide vaccine. The receptors derive from a young man with glioma.

The gene calls are TRBV5-1 and TRBJ2-7; possibly TRBD2 for D (6 bases). This CDR3 region has 15 residues. V gave up 4 bases and J gave up 0 bases, with 14 bases separating them. CDR1 SGHRS and CDR2 YFSETQ come from the germline V gene. CDR3 nucleotides: TGCGCCAGCAGCCTGGCCGGGACTGACTCCTACGAGCAGTACTTC. Its protein is CASSLAGTDSYEQYF. The full variable domain, completed using reference TRBV5-1 and TRBJ2-7, is KAGVTQTPRYLIKTRGQQVTLSCSPISGHRSVSWYQQTPGQGLQFLFEYFSETQRNKGNFPGRFSGRQFSNSRSEMNVSTLELGDSALYLCASSLAGTDSYEQYFGPGTRLTVT.

This chain joins TRBV7-2 and TRBJ2-7; 8 positions match TRBD2. Unmatched junction bases numbered 6, after V lost 5 bases and J lost 3 bases. This CDR3 is 14 amino acids long. Germline CDR1 SGHTA, CDR2 FQGNSA. The CDR3 DNA reads TGTGCCAGCAGCCTTAGCGGGGCGAGCTACGAGCAGTACTTC. Translating gives CASSLSGASYEQYF.

For the CDR3, the DNA is TGTGCCAGCAGTTATCGCGACAGGGGGCCATGGTTCTTC. This sequence encodes CASSYRDRGPWFF. The V call is TRBV6-5, the J call TRBJ2-1; TRBD1 aligns across 10 bases. Germline-derived CDR1 and CDR2 are MNHEY and SVGAGI. Losses at the gene ends were 3 bases for V and 15 bases for J; bases not matched to a gene: 8. There are 13 residues in the CDR3.

The chain is built from TRBV6-6 and TRBJ2-7; 8 positions match TRBD1. In germline, CDR1 is MNHNY, CDR2 SVGAGI (reference sequence). The V segment lost 2 bases and the J segment 2 bases; nucleotides outside the gene matches: 2. This CDR3 spans 14 amino acids. CDR3 in amino acids: CASSYGQGPYEQYF. The CDR3 DNA reads as TGTGCCAGCAGTTACGGACAGGGCCCCTACGAGCAGTACTTC.

This chain links TRBV5-6 with TRBJ1-5; D gene uncertain. The V gene's germline CDR1 is SGHDT and CDR2 YYEEEE. Trimming removed 4 bases at V and 3 bases at J, with 8 bases between. The CDR3 loop spans 13 amino acids. For the CDR3, the DNA is TGTGCCAGCAGCGACGGATTCAATCAGCCCCAGCATTTT. Protein: CASSDGFNQPQHF.

CDR3 sequence: CSVVGWAGELFF. For the CDR3, the DNA is TGCAGCGTTGTGGGATGGGCCGGGGAGCTGTTTTTT. The V and J genes are TRBV29-1 and TRBJ2-2; D ambiguous. CDR1 is SQVTM, CDR2 ANQGSEA, per germline. The CDR3 spans 12 residues. V lost 4 bases to trimming and J lost 6 bases, with 9 bases between them.

The rearrangement uses TRBV10-3 and TRBJ2-1, with D possibly being TRBD2 (6 bases). The length of the CDR3 is 14 residues. The V and J ends lost 0 bases and 5 bases respectively, with 8 bases between them. Germline V gene sequence: CDR1 ENHRY, CDR2 SYGVKD. CDR3 sequence (DNA): TGTGCCATCAGTGAGTCTGGGACTCACAATGAGCAGTTCTTC. It yields the protein CAISESGTHNEQFF.